This T cell receptor beta chain was identified during a study of PD-L1 blockade in urothelial cancer. About the research overall: Once treatment had started, blood was analyzed at 3 weeks (second dose) and again at 6 weeks. Typically, measured as a median, blood samples had over 120,000 T cells.

Produced via immunoSEQ multiplex PCR; TCRdb's table is partial and in-frame only. The repertoire holds some 110,000 clones, with 91% as singletons. Specified time point: peripheral blood 6 weeks after treatment start. Between 1 and 8 samples, pretreatment and on-treatment, were given by each patient. The sequenced sample was PBMCs, obtained around atezolizumab (anti-PD-L1) treatment. The TCR comes from a man in his 60s with urothelial cancer.

CDR3 residues: CASSLVRGAYNEQFF. CDR3 bases: TGTGCCAGCAGCTTAGTGCGGGGGGCGTACAATGAGCAGTTCTTC. V gene TRBV7-9 combines with J gene TRBJ2-1; the match to TRBD2 covers 8 bases. V shed 1 base and J 4 bases; nucleotides not matched to a gene: 3. The germline gives CDR1 SEHNR, CDR2 FQNEAQ (reference sequence). The CDR3 has 15 amino acids.